The rows below give T cell receptor beta chains drawn from one sample of a study of blood T cell repertoires in COVID-19. Profiled with immunoSEQ multiplex PCR; TCRdb holds only in-frame clones, not every one. The sample carries fewer than 200,000 clones, around 89% recorded once. The sequencing input was peripheral blood. The receptor set was obtained from a man younger than 35 who had recovered from COVID-19. Both conserved end residues are part of each CDR3. D genes are given only for firm matches. Not all rows give a size; the values are once, few, many and, for expanded clones, a class.

CASSLDRGSQPQHF	TGTGCCAGCAGCTTAGATAGGGGTTCCCAGCCCCAGCATTTT	TRBV11-2	TRBJ1-5	14	NA	NA
CSVRGDSYEQYF	TGCAGCGTCAGGGGCGACTCCTACGAGCAGTACTTC	TRBV29-1	TRBJ2-7	12	NA	NA
CASSSGTIFQETQYF	TGTGCCAGCTCATCCGGGACTATTTTTCAAGAGACCCAGTACTTC	TRBV18	TRBJ2-5	15	TRBD2	NA
CASRSSSGANVLTF	TGTGCCAGTAGATCGAGCTCTGGGGCCAACGTCCTGACTTTC	TRBV19	TRBJ2-6	14	NA	NA
CASGGRGPGTDTQYF	TGTGCCTCGGGGGGCAGGGGGCCGGGTACAGATACGCAGTATTTT	TRBV30	TRBJ2-3	15	NA	NA
CAISSGWDRSYEQYF	TGTGCCATCAGCTCAGGTTGGGACAGGTCCTACGAGCAGTACTTC	TRBV10-3	TRBJ2-7	15	TRBD1	NA
CAISDRIDLLGGYTF	TGTGCCATCAGTGACCGTATAGATTTGCTTGGTGGCTACACCTTC	TRBV10-3	TRBJ1-2	15	NA	NA
CASSFGPLSSGNTIYF	TGTGCCAGTAGTTTCGGTCCACTGAGCTCTGGAAACACCATATATTTT	TRBV19	TRBJ1-3	16	NA	few
CASSYFPSYNEQFF	TGTGCCAGCAGTTACTTTCCATCCTACAATGAGCAGTTCTTC	TRBV6-6	TRBJ2-1	14	NA	once
CASSPSVGRIANYGYTF	TGTGCCAGCAGCCCTTCGGTGGGGCGCATCGCTAACTATGGCTACACCTTC	TRBV9	TRBJ1-2	17	NA	NA
CASSLNWAEYSNQPQHF	TGTGCCAGCAGTTTAAATTGGGCAGAATATAGCAATCAGCCCCAGCATTTT	TRBV27	TRBJ1-5	17	NA	NA
CASSLGAGGSYNEQFF	TGCGCCAGCAGCTTGGGGGCGGGAGGCTCCTACAATGAGCAGTTCTTC	TRBV5-1	TRBJ2-1	16	TRBD2	NA
CASGFPGLAGDYEQYF	TGTGCTAGTGGTTTCCCGGGACTAGCGGGAGACTACGAGCAGTACTTC	TRBV12-5	TRBJ2-7	16	TRBD2	NA